A single sample is the source of the 25 T cell receptor beta chains below, sequenced in a study of PD-1 blockade in classical Hodgkin lymphoma. Time point specified: cycle 4 day 1 (C4D1), after more than five weeks of nivolumab. Autologous stem cell transplantation was followed by relapse in every patient, and brentuximab vedotin exposure varied. CD4+ T cells were purified from thawed PBMCs by negative selection. The method was immunoSEQ multiplex PCR; TCRdb's version includes in-frame clones alone and lacks a portion of them. The table includes about 30,000 clones, around 87% detected once. Material: CD4+ T cells from blood, obtained before the fourth cycle of nivolumab. All receptors come from a human donor with classical Hodgkin lymphoma.

The chain has TRBV2 and TRBJ2-3; D not resolved. The germline gives CDR1 SNHLY, CDR2 FYNNEI. This CDR3 has 11 amino acids. V was pared by 11 bases and J by 5 bases, with 11 bases between. The chain's CDR3 is CASEARDTQYF. Written as DNA, the CDR3 is TGTGCCTCCGAAGCGAGAGATACGCAGTATTTT.

The rearrangement uses TRBV6-6 and TRBJ2-2; D call uncertain. V was shortened by 2 bases and J by 3 bases, with 10 bases between the two germline ends. The CDR3 has 15 amino acids. CDR1 MNHNY and CDR2 SVGAGI come from the germline V gene (reference sequence). This CDR3 reads CASSYNGRHTGELFF. CDR3 bases: TGTGCCAGCAGTTACAATGGCAGACACACCGGGGAGCTGTTTTTT.

The chain carries TRBV7-2 and TRBJ1-3; 10 bases map to TRBD1. In germline, CDR1 is SGHTA, CDR2 FQGNSA. V gave up 1 base and J gave up 3 bases; unmatched junction bases: 9. The CDR3 is made up of 18 amino acids. The CDR3 DNA follows: TGTGCCAGCAGCTTAGTGGGGGGACAGGGGCGACTTGGAAACACCATATATTTT. This codes for CASSLVGGQGRLGNTIYF. Based on the CDR3 plus reference TRBV7-2 and TRBJ1-3, the full variable domain is GAGVSQSPSNKVTEKGKDVELRCDPISGHTALYWYRQSLGQGLEFLIYFQGNSAPDKSGLPSDRFSAERTGGSVSTLTIQRTQQEDSAVYLCASSLVGGQGRLGNTIYFGEGSWLTVV.

This clone showed up just once. This chain joins TRBV14 and TRBJ2-7, with D perhaps matching TRBD1 (6 bases). Germline V gene lookup returns CDR1 SGHDN and CDR2 FVKESK. The CDR3 has 14 residues. The ends were cut back, 4 bases at V and 6 bases at J, with 16 bases in the middle. CDR3 region: CASSPTTGFGEQYF. CDR3 DNA: TGTGCCAGCAGCCCCACAACAGGGTTCGGCGAGCAGTACTTC.

The chain recombines TRBV6-1 with TRBJ2-6; 7 nucleotides line up with TRBD1. The ends lost 4 bases at V and 0 bases at J; junction bases unmatched: 6. The CDR3 has 17 amino acids. CDR1 and CDR2 from the germline V gene are MNHNS and SASEGT. In DNA form, the CDR3 reads TGTGCCAGCAGTGGGGACAGTTTAAGCTCTGGGGCCAACGTCCTGACTTTC. This codes for CASSGDSLSSGANVLTF.

The chain carries TRBV27 and TRBJ1-6, with D unclear. CDR1 is MNHEY and CDR2 is SMNVEV in the germline V gene (reference sequence). V shed 3 bases and J shed 8 bases, with 5 bases lying between them. CDR3 length equals 12 residues. CDR3 amino acids: CASSFEDSPLHF. The CDR3 nucleotides are TGTGCCAGCAGTTTCGAGGATTCACCCCTCCACTTT.

V and J are TRBV29-1 and TRBJ1-1; D gene ambiguous. CDR3 length equals 13 residues. Trimming removed 4 bases at V and 3 bases at J, with 12 bases between. Germline lookup yields CDR1 SQVTM and CDR2 ANQGSEA. The CDR3 sequence: CSVARTDHTEAFF. CDR3 nucleotide sequence: TGCAGCGTTGCAAGGACGGACCACACTGAAGCTTTCTTT.

In this sample, this clone turned up a few times. V is TRBV18 and J is TRBJ1-5; a weak D match, TRBD1 (5 bases). Germline V CDR1 and CDR2: KGHSH, LQKENI. Trimming shortened V by 2 bases and J by 9 bases, and 11 bases separated the two germline ends. The CDR3 runs 13 residues. The CDR3 reads CASSPAWGRPQHF. DNA of the CDR3: TGTGCCAGCTCACCAGCGTGGGGGAGGCCCCAGCATTTT. Drawing the rest from reference TRBV18 and TRBJ1-5, the complete variable domain is NAGVMQNPRHLVRRRGQEARLRCSPMKGHSHVYWYRQLPEEGLKFMVYLQKENIIDESGMPKERFSAEFPKEGPSILRIQQVVRGDSAAYFCASSPAWGRPQHFGDGTRLSIL.

The chain employs TRBV18 and TRBJ2-3, with 9 bases matching TRBD2. With 1 base clipped from V and 1 base from J, the junction kept 3 bases outside the gene matches. Germline V gives CDR1 KGHSH, CDR2 LQKENI. CDR3 length: 16 amino acids. CDR3 DNA sequence: TGTGCCAGCTCACCACGTGTAGCGGGGGGCACAGATACGCAGTATTTT. Translating it yields CASSPRVAGGTDTQYF.

The chain uses TRBV7-3 and TRBJ2-2; 7 bases fit TRBD2. The CDR3 contains 16 residues. The germline CDR1 and CDR2 sequences are SGHTA and FQGTGA. V trimming: 4 bases; J trimming: 4 bases; junction bases outside the gene matches: 9. Here the CDR3 DNA reads TGTGCCAGCAGCTCCCCCGCTCGGGGGGTCACCGGGGAGCTGTTTTTT. Translation: CASSSPARGVTGELFF.

The V gene is TRBV7-2, the J gene TRBJ2-3, with unresolved D. This CDR3 spans 12 amino acids. Germline CDR1 and CDR2: SGHTA and FQGNSA. The V gene lost 1 base and the J gene lost 10 bases, with 9 bases spanning the gap. CDR3 nucleotides: TGTGCCAGCAGCTTAGACCCAATTTCGCAGTATTTT. It yields the protein CASSLDPISQYF.

The genes are TRBV18 and TRBJ2-1; possible D gene TRBD1, 6 bases. The V end lost 0 bases, the J end lost 7 bases, and 7 bases lay between the germline ends. CDR3 length: 13 residues. CDR1 is KGHSH, CDR2 LQKENI, per germline. CDR3: CASSPPTGNEQFF. The CDR3 DNA sequence: TGTGCCAGCTCACCACCCACAGGGAATGAGCAGTTCTTC.

This clone occurred a few times. The J gene is TRBJ2-1, the V gene TRBV25-1; no clear D gene. Trimming shortened V by 3 bases and J by 3 bases, and 9 bases separated the two germline ends. Germline V gives CDR1 MGHDK, CDR2 SYGVNS. The CDR3 totals 14 residues. This CDR3 is CASSETLYYNEQFF. CDR3 in DNA: TGTGCCAGCAGTGAGACCCTCTACTACAATGAGCAGTTCTTC.

V is TRBV25-1 and J is TRBJ2-5, with D possibly TRBD1 on 5 matching bases. The end of the DNA is better explained by TRBJ2-7, so the J call may be wrong. The CDR3 length is 12 residues. Germline V gene sequence: CDR1 MGHDK, CDR2 SYGVNS. The CDR3 here is CASRQGVGEQYF. As DNA, the CDR3 is TGTGCCAGCAGACAAGGGGTCGGCGAGCAGTACTTC.

The gene calls are TRBV28 and TRBJ2-7; 7 nucleotides align to TRBD1. Trimming cost V 6 bases and J 2 bases; bases outside gene matches: 7. This CDR3 comprises 14 residues. Germline V gene sequence: CDR1 MDHEN, CDR2 SYDVKM. As DNA, the CDR3 is TGTGCCAGCAGGCCGGGACAGTCCACCTACGAGCAGTACTTC. This encodes CASRPGQSTYEQYF.

The rearrangement links TRBV11-2 to TRBJ1-4; a possible D gene is TRBD1 (5 bases). The CDR3 loop spans 17 amino acids. Deletions cut 1 base from V and 1 base from J, with 13 bases between. From germline, CDR1 is SGHAT and CDR2 FQNNGV. CDR3 coding DNA: TGTGCCAGCAGCTTAGTAAGGGGAGGAGGAACTAATGAAAAACTGTTTTTT. Residues: CASSLVRGGGTNEKLFF.

For this clone: A junction end diverges from the germline sequence, so it may reflect a read error. The chain combines TRBV27 with TRBJ2-3; tentative D call: TRBD1 (5 bases). CDR1 MNHEY and CDR2 SMNVEV come from the germline V gene (reference sequence). The length of the CDR3 is 13 residues. For the CDR3, the DNA is TGTGCCAGCAGTCCCCGACTGACAGATGCGCAGTATTTT. This translates into CASSPRLTDAQYF.

The rearrangement uses TRBV11-3 and TRBJ2-2; D gene ambiguous. V lost 4 bases to trimming and J lost 13 bases, with 13 bases between them. In germline, CDR1 is SGHNT, CDR2 YENEEA. This CDR3 region has 12 residues. For the CDR3, the DNA is TGTGCCAGCAGCTCCTCACATGGACGGCTGTTTTTT. Protein product: CASSSSHGRLFF.

This clone was picked up a small number of times. The rearrangement joins TRBV19 to TRBJ1-2; 8 nucleotides align to TRBD1. V was pared by 6 bases and J by 8 bases, with 11 bases of the junction left unmatched. Germline CDR1 is LNHDA and CDR2 is SQIVND (reference sequence). CDR3 length equals 14 residues. The CDR3 reads CASRDLDRAGGYTF. The CDR3 DNA follows: TGTGCCAGTAGGGACCTGGACAGGGCTGGCGGCTACACCTTC.

This clone has just a few counts. The chain carries TRBV6-1 and TRBJ1-5; 9 bases match TRBD1. The trim removed 5 bases at V and 5 bases at J, leaving 7 bases unmatched. The CDR3 has 15 residues. The germline gives CDR1 MNHNS, CDR2 SASEGT. CDR3: CASSRDREAYQPQHF. Written as DNA, the CDR3 is TGTGCCAGCAGTAGGGACAGGGAAGCGTATCAGCCCCAGCATTTT.

This clone occurred a few times. The J gene is TRBJ2-1, the V gene TRBV19, with D tentatively TRBD2 (6 bases). The V end lost 5 bases, the J end lost 5 bases, and 16 bases lay between the germline ends. The CDR3 extends over 15 amino acids. CDR1 is LNHDA and CDR2 is SQIVND in the germline V gene (reference sequence). The DNA for the CDR3 is TGTGCCAGTAGTTTACAGGTAGCGGAACACAATGAGCAGTTCTTC. Residues: CASSLQVAEHNEQFF.

This clone appeared once. The chain recombines TRBV28 with TRBJ1-6; tentatively, D is TRBD1 (6 bases). The CDR3 has 15 residues. Trimming stripped 1 base from V and 5 bases from J, with 9 bases between. Germline loops: CDR1 MDHEN, CDR2 SYDVKM. CDR3 residues: CASSLYGGDNSPLHF. The CDR3 nucleotides read TGTGCCAGCAGTTTATACGGGGGCGATAATTCACCCCTCCACTTT.

V and J are TRBV4-2 and TRBJ1-4; a possible D gene is TRBD1 (5 bases). The CDR3 runs to 14 residues. Per the germline V gene, CDR1 is LGHNA and CDR2 is YNFKEQ. The V end was cut by 0 bases, the J end by 7 bases, with 9 bases between. The CDR3 DNA reads TGTGCCAGCAGCCAAGACGGGGGTCTTGAAAAACTGTTTTTT. It translates to CASSQDGGLEKLFF.

The chain has TRBV28 and TRBJ2-7, with TRBD2 matching over 9 bases. This CDR3 contains 14 residues. Germline lookup yields CDR1 MDHEN and CDR2 SYDVKM. CDR3 in amino acids: CATEREDSSYEQYF. In DNA form, the CDR3 reads TGTGCAACGGAGCGGGAGGATTCCTCCTACGAGCAGTACTTC.

The chain uses TRBV5-5 and TRBJ1-3; D call uncertain. Germline CDR1 and CDR2: SGHKS and YYEKEE (reference sequence). This CDR3 spans 14 amino acids. V shed 1 base and J shed 4 bases, with 9 bases lying between them. CDR3 sequence: CASSLPNAGNTIYF. CDR3 DNA: TGTGCCAGCAGCTTGCCCAATGCGGGAAACACCATATATTTT.